One and the same sample provided the 8 T cell receptor beta chains below, sequenced in a study of neoadjuvant nivolumab and ipilimumab in lung cancer. Clones were read by immunoSEQ multiplex PCR, and TCRdb kept only the in-frame ones, dropping some. The table lists tens of thousands of clones, approximately 84% of them singletons. Sample: peripheral blood, taken before neoadjuvant nivolumab, alone or with ipilimumab. These receptors all come from an adult with non-small cell lung cancer.

The chain recombines TRBV6-1 with TRBJ1-1; D is unclear. Germline V gene lookup returns CDR1 MNHNS and CDR2 SASEGT. The CDR3 covers 15 residues. Trimming shortened V by 4 bases and J by 1 base, and 13 bases separated the two germline ends. The chain's CDR3 is CASSGSGRQNTEAFF. For the CDR3, the DNA is TGTGCCAGCAGTGGGTCCGGACGGCAGAACACTGAAGCTTTCTTT.

The chain couples TRBV5-1 to TRBJ1-2; TRBD1 aligns across 9 bases. The V segment lost 3 bases and the J segment 14 bases; nucleotides outside the gene matches: 17. This CDR3 contains 15 residues. The germline V gene has CDR1 SGHRS and CDR2 YFSETQ. The CDR3 coding sequence is TGCGCCAGCAGCTCTTCGGTTGGACAGGGGCCTCTCGGTACCTTC. The encoded protein is CASSSSVGQGPLGTF.

J is TRBJ2-3 and V is TRBV25-1; TRBD2 aligns across 10 bases. V lost 7 bases to trimming and J lost 6 bases; unmatched junction nucleotides: 19. Germline CDR1 and CDR2: MGHDK and SYGVNS. The CDR3 loop spans 18 amino acids. In DNA, the CDR3 is TGTGCCAGCACTTCCCCTGCCTGGGGAGCGGGGGGGAAGGATACGCAGTATTTT. As protein: CASTSPAWGAGGKDTQYF. Full variable domain (outside the CDR3, taken from reference TRBV25-1 and TRBJ2-3): EADIYQTPRYLVIGTGKKITLECSQTMGHDKMYWYQQDPGMELHLIHYSYGVNSTEKGDLSSESTVSRIRTEHFPLTLESARPSHTSQYLCASTSPAWGAGGKDTQYFGPGTRLTVL.

The rearrangement joins TRBV6-6 to TRBJ2-5; D is uncertain. The CDR3 has 14 residues. The germline V gene has CDR1 MNHNY and CDR2 SVGAGI (reference sequence). Trimming shortened V by 0 bases and J by 1 base, and 6 bases separated the two germline ends. In DNA, the CDR3 is TGTGCCAGCAGTTACTCTAACTTCCAAGAGACCCAGTACTTC. Amino acids: CASSYSNFQETQYF.

The chain recombines TRBV9 with TRBJ2-3; 8 bases map to TRBD1. Losses at the gene ends were 0 bases for V and 6 bases for J; bases not matched to a gene: 9. This CDR3 comprises 16 residues. The germline CDR1 and CDR2 sequences are SGDLS and YYNGEE. The CDR3 protein is CASSVARTGMGDTQYF. CDR3 in DNA: TGTGCCAGCAGCGTAGCCCGGACAGGGATGGGGGATACGCAGTATTTT.

The rearrangement links TRBV11-3 to TRBJ2-1; D is uncertain. V shed 0 bases and J shed 5 bases, with 5 bases lying between them. Germline CDR1 reads SGHNT; CDR2 reads YENEEA. The CDR3 extends over 13 amino acids. The CDR3 protein is CASSLDRHNEQFF. CDR3 DNA: TGTGCCAGCAGCTTAGACAGACACAATGAGCAGTTCTTC.

The chain uses TRBV2 and TRBJ2-5; a weak D match, TRBD2 (6 bases). Trimming cost V 5 bases and J 5 bases, with 18 bases left between them. Per the germline V gene, CDR1 is SNHLY and CDR2 is FYNNEI. The CDR3 covers 15 residues. The CDR3 DNA sequence: TGTGCCAGCAGTCAGACCTCCACGGGACTCGAGACCCAGTACTTC. It translates to CASSQTSTGLETQYF.

The V and J genes are TRBV5-1 and TRBJ1-5; D not certain. The CDR3 is 13 amino acids. CDR1 and CDR2 from the germline V gene are SGHRS and YFSETQ. The germline V and J ends were trimmed by 5 bases and 5 bases, with 11 bases remaining between them. The CDR3 loop is CASRSDGDQPQHF. In DNA, the CDR3 is TGCGCCAGCAGATCCGACGGGGATCAGCCCCAGCATTTT.